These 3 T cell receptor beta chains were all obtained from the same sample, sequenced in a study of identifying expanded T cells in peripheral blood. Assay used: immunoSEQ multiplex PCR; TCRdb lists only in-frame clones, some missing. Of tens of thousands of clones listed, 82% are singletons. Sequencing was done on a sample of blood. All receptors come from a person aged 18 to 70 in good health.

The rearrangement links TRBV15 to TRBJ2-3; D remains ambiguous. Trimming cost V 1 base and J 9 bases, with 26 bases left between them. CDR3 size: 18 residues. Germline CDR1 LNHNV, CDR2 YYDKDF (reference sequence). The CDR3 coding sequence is TGTGCCACCAGCAGAGCGTTTGCACAAACCGACGTCCCCAAGACGCAGTATTTT. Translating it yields CATSRAFAQTDVPKTQYF.

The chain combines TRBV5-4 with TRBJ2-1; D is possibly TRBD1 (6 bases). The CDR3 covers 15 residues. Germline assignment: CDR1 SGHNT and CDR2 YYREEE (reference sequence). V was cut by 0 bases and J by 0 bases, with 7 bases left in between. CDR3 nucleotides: TGTGCCAGCAGCTTGGGGGGGCCCTCCTACAATGAGCAGTTCTTC. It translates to CASSLGGPSYNEQFF.

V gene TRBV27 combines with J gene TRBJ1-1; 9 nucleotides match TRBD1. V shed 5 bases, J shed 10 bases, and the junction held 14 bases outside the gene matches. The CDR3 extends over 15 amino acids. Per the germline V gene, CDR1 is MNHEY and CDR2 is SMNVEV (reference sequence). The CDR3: CASSPRTGAIFPAFF. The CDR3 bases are TGTGCCAGCAGTCCACGGACAGGGGCGATCTTTCCAGCTTTCTTT.